Reported below is one TCR beta chain. Assay: immunoSEQ multiplex PCR; the TCRdb copy retains only in-frame clones and omits some. The sample holds 15,000 to 20,000 clones; around 89% are singletons and the top ten take approximately 4.5%. These data belong to a study of PD-1 blockade in classical Hodgkin lymphoma. The V gene end was trimmed by 8 bases and the J gene end by 2 bases; junction bases not matched to a gene: 11. Germline V gene data show CDR1 as LNHNV and CDR2 as YYDKDF (reference sequence). The CDR3 is 16 amino acids. Sample time point: cycle 4 day 1 (C4D1), after less than 7 weeks of nivolumab. Following autologous stem cell transplantation, relapse occurred in every patient, and exposure to brentuximab vedotin varied. Thawed PBMCs were subjected to magnetic negative selection, which yielded isolated CD8+ T cells.

The V gene is TRBV15, the J gene TRBJ1-4, with 7 bases fitting TRBD1. The sample in question was CD8+ T cells from blood, obtained before the fourth cycle of nivolumab. This receptor was obtained from a human donor with classical Hodgkin lymphoma. CDR3 sequence: CATQEGAMGTNEKLFF. The CDR3 coding sequence is TGTGCCACCCAGGAGGGGGCGATGGGGACTAATGAAAAACTGTTTTTT.